The T cell receptor (beta chain) described here comes from a study of vaccination and CD4 T cells after COVID-19. Background on the study: Stimulation used overlapping spike peptides from SARS-CoV-2, HCoV-NL63, HCoV-OC43 and HCoV-229E.

Treatment: roughly nine-day PBMC culture with coronavirus spike peptide pools or control peptides (ViraFEST assay). This clonotype was seen only a few times. Its antigen remains unknown. Scientists ran DNA taken from cultured CD4+ T cells through the Oncomine TCR Beta short-read assay for sequencing. Each CDR3 protein gets one entry after TCRdb re-called the PCR reads with MiXCR. The sample lists 26,000 or so distinct CDR3 sequences; 35% to 55% were seen once. Germline V lookup: CDR1 SGHTA, CDR2 FQGNSA. This CDR3 spans 14 amino acids. Trimming stripped 3 bases from V and 5 bases from J, with 13 bases between.

This receptor was obtained from a human donor who had recovered from COVID-19. Sequenced sample: CD4+ T cells from blood, cultured in vitro. The chain employs TRBV7-2 and TRBJ2-5; possible D gene TRBD2, 6 bases. This CDR3 is CASSLRLGGETQYF. CDR3 sequence (DNA): TGTGCCAGCAGCTTGAGACTAGGAGGCGAGACCCAGTACTTC.